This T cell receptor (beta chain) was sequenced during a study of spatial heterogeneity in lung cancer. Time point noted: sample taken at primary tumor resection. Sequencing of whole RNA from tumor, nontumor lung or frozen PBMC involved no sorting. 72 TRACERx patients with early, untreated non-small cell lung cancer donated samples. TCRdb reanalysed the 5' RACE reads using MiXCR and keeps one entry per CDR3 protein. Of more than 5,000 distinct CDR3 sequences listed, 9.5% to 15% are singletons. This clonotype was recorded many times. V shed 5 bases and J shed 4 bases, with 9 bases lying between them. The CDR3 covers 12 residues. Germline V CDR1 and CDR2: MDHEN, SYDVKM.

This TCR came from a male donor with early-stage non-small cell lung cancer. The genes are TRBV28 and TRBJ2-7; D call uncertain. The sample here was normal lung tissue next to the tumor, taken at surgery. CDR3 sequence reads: CASSLAHYEQYF. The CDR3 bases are TGTGCCAGCAGTCTCGCCCATTACGAGCAGTACTTC.